This T cell receptor beta chain was sequenced during a study of monozygotic twins with inflammatory bowel disease (dated by TCRdb to between 2018 and 2020). The study in broad terms: The complete study included around 30 monozygotic twin pairs: 19 IBD-discordant Danish pairs and nine German pairs, of which four were IBD-concordant and five were IBD-discordant. Each individual had, on average, about 151 000 unique TCRalpha sequences and 181 000 unique TCRbeta sequences available for analysis. The search for disease-associated traits relied mainly on comparing IBD patients with their genetically identical healthy co-twins within discordant pairs.

A roughly 2.7 ml peripheral blood sample was drawn into PAXgene tubes per donor and stored at -80°C. Total RNA was isolated from whole blood with the PAXgene blood miRNA kit on an automated QIAcube, without T cell sorting. Deep TCRalpha and TCRbeta repertoire profiling with unique molecular barcoding was performed on peripheral blood of monozygotic twin pairs concordant or discordant for inflammatory bowel disease. Smoking habits were recorded for all twin pairs, with individuals classified as current, former or never smokers. The library came from 5' RACE. Each TCR library was prepared from 3,000 to 4,000 ng of total RNA. cDNA was synthesized with SMARTScribe reverse transcriptase in eight separate reactions per sample. During cDNA synthesis, template switching introduced unique molecular identifiers that contained a 6-nucleotide sample barcode. TCRalpha and TCRbeta cDNA was amplified by two nested PCRs of 16 and 9 cycles, with bead purification after each PCR. Before amplification, the cDNA was treated with uracil DNA-glycosylase and purified using the QIAquick PCR purification kit. The second PCR added Illumina TruSeq-compatible adapters along with sample-specific barcodes. Library quality and concentration were assessed using TapeStation and Qubit, and 4.5 to 5.5 ng of each library was pooled. Pooled libraries were sequenced on an Illumina HiSeq2500 single-index Rapid Run with 2 x 100 bp reads and custom sequencing primers. Regarding the original processing steps: MiGEC version 1.2.6 was used for UMI-based consensus assembly to correct PCR and sequencing errors. MiXCR version 2.1.1 was used for V(D)J alignment, clonotype assembly and CDR3 extraction. To normalise gene usage, clonotype sharing and MAIT/NKT TCR abundance, the analysis used the top 1000, 10 000 and 20 000 clonotypes per sample. After downsampling to 27 000 UMIs, diversity was calculated as the inverse Simpson index using the vegan R package. Paired Mann-Whitney U tests were applied to discordant twin pairs, and Benjamini-Hochberg correction was used for multiple testing. TCRdb reprocessed the reads and lists each CDR3 protein sequence as a single entry, with no DNA. V and J calls and clone size were set by TCRdb, not the authors. The sample table gives more than 300,000 distinct CDR3 sequences. The ten largest clones add up to around 2.6% of the sample.

Details on this clonotype: Its target antigen remains unknown.

Its CDR3 holds 17 amino acids, cysteine through phenylalanine. No DNA accompanies this entry. What the study reported, not specific to this receptor: Fewer clonotypes were shared with other individuals by IBD patients than by healthy twins, most markedly in patients showing signs of disease activity. Background noise and inter-individual variability may have been introduced into the repertoires by the differing immunosuppressive treatments among patients. Repertoire similarity did not differ between concordant and discordant twins, which could be due to limited statistical power. No single strong signal or clonotype linked to IBD turned up in the results, so the idea that one exists was not supported. A decrease in TCRbeta repertoire diversity, as measured by inverse Simpson index, was observed in IBD patients compared with their healthy co-twins. Distinction between different T cell subtypes could not be achieved in the analysis.

The sequencing input was blood. The TCR was taken from a human donor with ulcerative colitis or Crohn's disease, or a healthy co-twin of an affected twin (not recorded which). The chain couples TRBV1 to TRBJ2-3; TCRdb calls TRBD1, which cannot be checked without DNA. TRBV1 is noted as a pseudogene. The CDR3: CTSSQGTQGFRTDTQYF.